The present T cell receptor beta chain was sequenced within a study of shared clonotypes between healthy human individuals. General study findings and limits: In contrast to clonotypes shared by all four donors, non-shared clonotypes had lower generation probabilities. Larger estimated richness was generally recorded for naive subsets relative to memory subsets.

Comments on this clone: Its antigen is unknown.

V gave up 5 bases and J gave up 1 base, with 9 bases separating them. The CDR3 consists of 13 residues. The germline CDR1 and CDR2 sequences are SGHRS and YFSETQ. Clones were read by immunoSEQ multiplex PCR, and TCRdb kept only the in-frame ones, dropping some. Counted here are around 1.5 million clones, about 98% occurring once; the ten biggest clones make up 0.45%. J is TRBJ1-1 and V is TRBV5-1; D may be TRBD1 (5 bases). The sequence was obtained from a man between 25 and 39 years old in good health. The sequencing sample was made of naive CD4+ T cells sorted from blood. The subset is: CD45RA+ positively selected. CDR3: CASRLQENTEAFF. In DNA, the CDR3 is TGCGCCAGCAGACTACAGGAGAACACTGAAGCTTTCTTT.